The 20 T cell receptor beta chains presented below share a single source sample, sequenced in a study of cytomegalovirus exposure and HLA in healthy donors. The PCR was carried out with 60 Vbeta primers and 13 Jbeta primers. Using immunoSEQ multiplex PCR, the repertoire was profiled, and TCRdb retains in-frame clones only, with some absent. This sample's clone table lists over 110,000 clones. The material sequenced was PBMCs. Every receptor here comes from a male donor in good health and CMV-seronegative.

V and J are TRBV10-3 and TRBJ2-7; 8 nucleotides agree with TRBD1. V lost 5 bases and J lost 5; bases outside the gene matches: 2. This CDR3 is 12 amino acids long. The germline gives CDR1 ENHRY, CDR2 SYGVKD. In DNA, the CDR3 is TGTGCCATCAGTTGGACAGGGCACGAGCAGTACTTC. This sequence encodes CAISWTGHEQYF.

CDR3 DNA sequence: TGTGCCAGCAGTGCCCGGGGTCGGGAAGGAATTCAGTACTTC. This encodes CASSARGREGIQYF. This chain connects TRBV6-1 to TRBJ2-4; tentatively, D is TRBD2 (5 bases). The germline V gene has CDR1 MNHNS and CDR2 SASEGT. V was pared by 4 bases and J by 10 bases, with 17 bases between. This CDR3 region has 14 residues.

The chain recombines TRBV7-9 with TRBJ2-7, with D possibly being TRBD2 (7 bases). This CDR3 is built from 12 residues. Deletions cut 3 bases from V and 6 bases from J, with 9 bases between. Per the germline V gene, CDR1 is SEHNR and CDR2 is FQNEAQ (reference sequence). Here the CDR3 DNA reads TGTGCCAGCAGCTTGGGGGGGGCCGAGCAGTACTTC. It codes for CASSLGGAEQYF.

The chain's CDR3 is CASSGGSDEQFF. In nucleotides, the CDR3 is TGTGCCAGCAGTGGAGGGAGCGATGAGCAGTTCTTC. This sequence joins TRBV2 and TRBJ2-1; D is possibly TRBD2 (5 bases). The V gene lost 4 bases and the J gene lost 8 bases, with 9 bases spanning the gap. The CDR3 length is 12 residues. In germline, CDR1 is SNHLY, CDR2 FYNNEI.

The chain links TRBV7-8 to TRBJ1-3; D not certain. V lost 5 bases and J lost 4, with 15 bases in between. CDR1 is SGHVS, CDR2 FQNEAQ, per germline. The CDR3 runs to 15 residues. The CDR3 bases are TGTGCCAGCAGCACCCACGCCGGCGGCGGAAACACCATATATTTT. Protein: CASSTHAGGGNTIYF.

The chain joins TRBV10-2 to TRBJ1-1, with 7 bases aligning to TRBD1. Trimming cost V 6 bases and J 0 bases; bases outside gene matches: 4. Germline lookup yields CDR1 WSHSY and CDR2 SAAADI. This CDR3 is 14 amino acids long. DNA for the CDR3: TGCGCCAGCAGGGGGACAGACATGAACACTGAAGCTTTCTTT. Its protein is CASRGTDMNTEAFF.

CDR3 nucleotides: TGTGCCAGTCGTCCAGGGGTCCCGGACACTGAAGCTTTCTTT. Protein: CASRPGVPDTEAFF. This chain joins TRBV27 and TRBJ1-1; D possibly corresponds to TRBD1 (6 bases). There are 14 residues in the CDR3. CDR1 is MNHEY and CDR2 is SMNVEV in the germline V gene (reference sequence). The V end was cut by 9 bases, the J end by 3 bases, with 17 bases between.

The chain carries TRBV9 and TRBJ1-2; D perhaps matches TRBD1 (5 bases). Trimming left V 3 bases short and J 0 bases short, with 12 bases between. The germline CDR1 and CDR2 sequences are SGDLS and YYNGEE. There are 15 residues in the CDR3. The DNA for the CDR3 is TGTGCCAGCAGCGCCCAGGGCGGAACTAACTATGGCTACACCTTC. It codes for CASSAQGGTNYGYTF.

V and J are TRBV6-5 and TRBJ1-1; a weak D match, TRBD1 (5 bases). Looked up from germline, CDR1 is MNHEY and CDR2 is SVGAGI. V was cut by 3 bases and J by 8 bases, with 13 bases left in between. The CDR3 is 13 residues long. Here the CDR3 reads CASSYGGSWEAFF. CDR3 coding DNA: TGTGCCAGCAGTTATGGGGGGTCATGGGAAGCTTTCTTT.

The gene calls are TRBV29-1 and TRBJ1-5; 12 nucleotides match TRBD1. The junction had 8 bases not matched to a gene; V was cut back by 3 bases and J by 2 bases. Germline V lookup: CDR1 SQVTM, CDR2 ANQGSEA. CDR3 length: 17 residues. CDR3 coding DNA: TGCAGCGTTGAGACGGGACAGGGGGCGGGAGGCAATCAGCCCCAGCATTTT. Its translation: CSVETGQGAGGNQPQHF.

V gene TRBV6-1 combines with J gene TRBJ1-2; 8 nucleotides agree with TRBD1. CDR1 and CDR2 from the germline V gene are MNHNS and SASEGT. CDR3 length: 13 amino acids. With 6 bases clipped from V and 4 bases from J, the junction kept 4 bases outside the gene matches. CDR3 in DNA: TGTGCCAGCAGGGACAGGGAAGGCTATGGCTACACCTTC. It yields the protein CASRDREGYGYTF.

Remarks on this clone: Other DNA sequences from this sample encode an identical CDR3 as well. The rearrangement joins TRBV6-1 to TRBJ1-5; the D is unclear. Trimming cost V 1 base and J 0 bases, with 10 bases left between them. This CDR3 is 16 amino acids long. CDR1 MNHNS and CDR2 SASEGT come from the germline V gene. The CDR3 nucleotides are TGTGCCAGCAGTGAAGGACGACATTATAGCAATCAGCCCCAGCATTTT. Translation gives CASSEGRHYSNQPQHF.

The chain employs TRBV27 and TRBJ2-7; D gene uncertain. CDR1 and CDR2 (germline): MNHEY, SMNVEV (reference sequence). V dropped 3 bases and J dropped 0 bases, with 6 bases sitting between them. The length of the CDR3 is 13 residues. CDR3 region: CASSLASSYEQYF. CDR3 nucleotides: TGTGCCAGCAGTTTGGCTAGCTCCTACGAGCAGTACTTC.

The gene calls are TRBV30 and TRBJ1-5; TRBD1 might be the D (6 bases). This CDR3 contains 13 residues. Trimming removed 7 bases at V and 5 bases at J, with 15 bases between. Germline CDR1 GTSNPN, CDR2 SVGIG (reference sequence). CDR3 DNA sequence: TGTGCCTCCTCCAGGGGCCTCGATCAGCCCCAGCATTTT. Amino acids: CASSRGLDQPQHF.

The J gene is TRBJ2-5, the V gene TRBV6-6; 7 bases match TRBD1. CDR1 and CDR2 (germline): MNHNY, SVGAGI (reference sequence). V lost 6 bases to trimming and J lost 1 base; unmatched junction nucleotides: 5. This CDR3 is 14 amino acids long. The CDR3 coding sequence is TGTGCCAGCAGGTCCGGGACAGCCCAAGAGACCCAGTACTTC. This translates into CASRSGTAQETQYF.

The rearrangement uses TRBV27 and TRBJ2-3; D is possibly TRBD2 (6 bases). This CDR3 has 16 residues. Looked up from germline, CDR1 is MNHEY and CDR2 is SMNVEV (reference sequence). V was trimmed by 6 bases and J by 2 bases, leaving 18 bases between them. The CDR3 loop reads CASSYGTYPNTDTQYF. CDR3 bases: TGTGCCAGCAGCTACGGGACTTACCCGAACACAGATACGCAGTATTTT.

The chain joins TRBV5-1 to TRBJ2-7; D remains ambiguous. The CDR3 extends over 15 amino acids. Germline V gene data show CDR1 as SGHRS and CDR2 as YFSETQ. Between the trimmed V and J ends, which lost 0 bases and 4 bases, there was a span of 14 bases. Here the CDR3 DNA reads TGCGCCAGCAGCTTGGGGGTCGTTGTGGAGTACGAGCAGTACTTC. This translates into CASSLGVVVEYEQYF. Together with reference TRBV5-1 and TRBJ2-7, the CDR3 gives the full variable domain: KAGVTQTPRYLIKTRGQQVTLSCSPISGHRSVSWYQQTPGQGLQFLFEYFSETQRNKGNFPGRFSGRQFSNSRSEMNVSTLELGDSALYLCASSLGVVVEYEQYFGPGTRLTVT.

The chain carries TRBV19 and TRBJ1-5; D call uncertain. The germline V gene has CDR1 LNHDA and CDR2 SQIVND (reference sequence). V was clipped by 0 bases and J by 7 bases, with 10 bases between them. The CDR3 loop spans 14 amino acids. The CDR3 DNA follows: TGTGCCAGTAGTATAGAGCGGGGTTCGCAGCCCCAGCATTTT. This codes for CASSIERGSQPQHF.

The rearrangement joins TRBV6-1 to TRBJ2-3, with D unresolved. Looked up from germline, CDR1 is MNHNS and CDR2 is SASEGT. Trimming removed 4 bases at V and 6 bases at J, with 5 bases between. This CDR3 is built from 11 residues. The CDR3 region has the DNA TGTGCCAGCAGTGGAAGCGATACGCAGTATTTT. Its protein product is CASSGSDTQYF.

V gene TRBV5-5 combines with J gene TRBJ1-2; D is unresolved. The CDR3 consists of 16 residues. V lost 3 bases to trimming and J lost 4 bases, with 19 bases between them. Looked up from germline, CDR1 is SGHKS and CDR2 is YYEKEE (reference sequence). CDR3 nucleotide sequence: TGTGCCAGCAGCTCTTTAACCGATGATTTCGGCTATGGCTACACCTTC. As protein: CASSSLTDDFGYGYTF.